The clone carrying this T cell receptor beta chain came up a few times. Its antigen is currently unknown. The entry originates in a study of T cell responses to AZD1222 COVID-19 vaccine. General observations from the study: Repertoires were obtained solely post-peak T cell response.

The repertoire was sequenced with immunoSEQ multiplex PCR; TCRdb's copy has only in-frame clones and lacks some. This table has 140,000 to 150,000 clones, around four fifths appearing once. The sequencing used peripheral blood, collected on day 0 of MenACWY control vaccination. The TCR originated in an adult in good health.

CDR3 DNA sequence: TGTGCCAGTAGTATTAGCACCCGATACATTTTCAACACTGAAGCTTTCTTT. The encoded protein is CASSISTRYIFNTEAFF. The chain links TRBV19 to TRBJ1-1; D remains unclear. Trimming pared 3 bases from V and 2 bases from J, leaving 19 bases between. Looked up from germline, CDR1 is LNHDA and CDR2 is SQIVND (reference sequence). CDR3 length: 17 residues. Using reference TRBV19 and TRBJ1-1 for the parts outside the CDR3, the full variable domain is DGGITQSPKYLFRKEGQNVTLSCEQNLNHDAMYWYRQDPGQGLRLIYYSQIVNDFQKGDIAEGYSVSREKKESFPLTVTSAQKNPTAFYLCASSISTRYIFNTEAFFGQGTRLTVV.